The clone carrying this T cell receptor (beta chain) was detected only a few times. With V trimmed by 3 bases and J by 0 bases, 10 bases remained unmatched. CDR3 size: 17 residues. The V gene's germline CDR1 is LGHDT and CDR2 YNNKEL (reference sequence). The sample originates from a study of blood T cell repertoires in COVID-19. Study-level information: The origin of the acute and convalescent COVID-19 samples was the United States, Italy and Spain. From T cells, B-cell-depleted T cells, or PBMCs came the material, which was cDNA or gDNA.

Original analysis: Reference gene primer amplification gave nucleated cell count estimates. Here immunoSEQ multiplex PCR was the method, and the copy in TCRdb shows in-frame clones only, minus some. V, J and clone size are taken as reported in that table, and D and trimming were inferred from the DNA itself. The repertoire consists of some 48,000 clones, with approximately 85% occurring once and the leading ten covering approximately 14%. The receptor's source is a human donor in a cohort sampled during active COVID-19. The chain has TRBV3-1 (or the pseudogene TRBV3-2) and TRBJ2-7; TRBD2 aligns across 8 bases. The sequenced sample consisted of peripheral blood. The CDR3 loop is CASSHRLSLAASYEQYF. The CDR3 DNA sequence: TGTGCCAGCAGCCACCGCCTATCACTAGCGGCCTCCTACGAGCAGTACTTC.